This TCR beta chain was captured by sequencing in a study of CXCR3-negative and CXCR3-positive naive CD8 T cells. CDR1 LGHDT and CDR2 YNNKEL come from the germline V gene (reference sequence). The CDR3 sequence is 13 residues long. UMI-labeled TRB cDNA libraries were prepared by 5' RACE. TCRdb reanalyzed the 5' RACE reads and collapses them to one entry per CDR3 protein, without DNA. The listing records 6,500 to 7,000 distinct CDR3 sequences. This TCR was recovered from a human donor in good health. Some clones in this sample may be carry-over from other donors' samples. The chain uses TRBV3-1 and TRBJ2-7. Sequenced material: naive CXCR3- CD8+ T cells from blood. This sample's subset: CD45RO-CCR7+CD27+CD95- naive CD8+ T cells lacking CXCR3 (TNR3-). The CDR3 loop is CASSHKTTYEQYF.